A selection of T cell receptor beta chains follows, all from one sample in a study of CD8 T cells in ankylosing spondylitis. TCRdb re-derived calls from the 5' RACE reads in MiXCR, one entry per CDR3 protein. This table holds about 750,000 distinct CDR3 sequences, roughly 20% found once. The sample consisted of blood, either unsorted or a sorted T cell fraction (not recorded which). All receptors derive from a male donor with ankylosing spondylitis. Each CDR3 is given with its conserved first and last residue. Fields, in order: V gene, clone size, J gene, D gene, CDR3 protein, CDR3 DNA. A D gene is named only where the DNA matches it firmly. The size entry is marked missing in some rows and otherwise reads once, few, many or a size class.

v_call: TRBV7-9
clone_size: NA
j_call: TRBJ1-6
d_call: NA
cdr3_aa: CASSHERSNSPLHF
cdr3_nt: TGTGCCAGCAGCCACGAGCGGTCCAATTCACCCCTCCACTTT

v_call: TRBV20-1
clone_size: few
j_call: TRBJ2-7
d_call: NA
cdr3_aa: CSARGGDSDYEQYF
cdr3_nt: TGCAGTGCTAGAGGGGGGGACAGCGACTACGAGCAGTACTTC

v_call: TRBV7-2
clone_size: NA
j_call: TRBJ2-7
d_call: TRBD2
cdr3_aa: CASSSLSGGPDEQYF
cdr3_nt: TGTGCCAGCAGCTCCTTATCGGGAGGGCCAGACGAGCAGTACTTC

v_call: TRBV3-1
clone_size: few
j_call: TRBJ2-4
d_call: NA
cdr3_aa: CASSPQRGRAKNIQYF
cdr3_nt: TGTGCCAGCAGCCCCCAGAGGGGGAGAGCCAAAAACATTCAGTACTTC

v_call: TRBV7-8
clone_size: NA
j_call: TRBJ2-3
d_call: NA
cdr3_aa: CASSFPGNTDTQYF
cdr3_nt: TGTGCCAGCAGCTTCCCGGGGAACACAGATACGCAGTATTTT

v_call: TRBV5-1
clone_size: NA
j_call: TRBJ2-5
d_call: TRBD1
cdr3_aa: CASSYRGMRETQYF
cdr3_nt: TGCGCCAGCAGCTACAGGGGGATGAGGGAGACCCAGTACTTC

v_call: TRBV4-1
clone_size: NA
j_call: TRBJ2-1
d_call: TRBD2
cdr3_aa: CASSQAASGPYNEQFF
cdr3_nt: TGCGCCAGCAGCCAAGCGGCTAGCGGACCATACAATGAGCAGTTCTTC

v_call: TRBV4-2
clone_size: NA
j_call: TRBJ2-7
d_call: NA
cdr3_aa: CASSHPRSYEQYF
cdr3_nt: TGTGCCAGCAGCCACCCTAGATCATACGAGCAGTACTTC

v_call: TRBV28
clone_size: NA
j_call: TRBJ1-1
d_call: NA
cdr3_aa: CASSSQQGRTEAFF
cdr3_nt: TGTGCCAGCAGTTCCCAACAGGGTCGAACTGAAGCTTTCTTT

v_call: TRBV7-2
clone_size: many
j_call: TRBJ2-3
d_call: NA
cdr3_aa: CASLSGGTDTQYF
cdr3_nt: TGTGCCAGCCTCAGTGGGGGCACAGATACGCAGTATTTT

v_call: TRBV15
clone_size: NA
j_call: TRBJ1-5
d_call: TRBD1
cdr3_aa: CATSQPGGSNQPQHF
cdr3_nt: TGTGCCACCAGCCAACCAGGGGGTAGCAATCAGCCCCAGCATTTT

v_call: TRBV6-2/TRBV6-3
clone_size: few
j_call: TRBJ2-7
d_call: NA
cdr3_aa: CASSYSTGGVYEQYF
cdr3_nt: TGTGCCAGCAGTTACTCAACGGGCGGAGTATACGAGCAGTACTTC

v_call: TRBV7-9
clone_size: once
j_call: TRBJ2-3
d_call: NA
cdr3_aa: CASSLLTGWLGDTQYF
cdr3_nt: TGTGCCAGCAGCTTATTGACAGGATGGTTAGGAGATACGCAGTATTTT

v_call: TRBV5-1
clone_size: few
j_call: TRBJ1-4
d_call: NA
cdr3_aa: CASSLRQSKEKLFF
cdr3_nt: TGCGCCAGCAGCTTAAGACAGTCTAAGGAAAAACTGTTTTTT

v_call: TRBV12-3/TRBV12-4
clone_size: many
j_call: TRBJ2-1
d_call: TRBD2
cdr3_aa: CASRPETSGIVNEQFF
cdr3_nt: TGTGCCAGCAGACCTGAGACTAGCGGGATCGTCAATGAGCAGTTCTTC

v_call: TRBV11-3
clone_size: few
j_call: TRBJ2-3
d_call: TRBD1
cdr3_aa: CASSSRTGETDTQYF
cdr3_nt: TGTGCCAGCAGCTCCCGGACAGGGGAGACAGATACGCAGTATTTT

v_call: TRBV12-3/TRBV12-4
clone_size: NA
j_call: TRBJ1-1
d_call: NA
cdr3_aa: CASSSWGAGEAFF
cdr3_nt: TGTGCCAGCAGCTCGTGGGGGGCCGGTGAAGCTTTCTTT

v_call: TRBV29-1
clone_size: few
j_call: TRBJ2-7
d_call: TRBD2
cdr3_aa: CSVEGRSGISEQYF
cdr3_nt: TGCAGCGTTGAAGGGCGGAGCGGGATAAGCGAGCAGTACTTC

v_call: TRBV29-1
clone_size: few
j_call: TRBJ1-5
d_call: NA
cdr3_aa: CSVSGGGNQPQHF
cdr3_nt: TGCAGCGTCTCAGGCGGAGGGAATCAGCCCCAGCATTTT

v_call: TRBV7-2
clone_size: few
j_call: TRBJ1-5
d_call: NA
cdr3_aa: CASSLSGTTNQPQHF
cdr3_nt: TGTGCCAGCAGCCTATCCGGGACAACGAATCAGCCCCAGCATTTT

v_call: TRBV28
clone_size: NA
j_call: TRBJ2-7
d_call: TRBD2
cdr3_aa: CASRVSGSGSYEQYF
cdr3_nt: TGTGCCAGCAGGGTTAGCGGGAGTGGGTCCTACGAGCAGTACTTC

v_call: TRBV4-2
clone_size: few
j_call: TRBJ2-7
d_call: TRBD2
cdr3_aa: CASSQDRPVSGSGYEQYF
cdr3_nt: TGTGCCAGCAGCCAAGATCGCCCCGTCAGCGGGAGTGGGTACGAGCAGTACTTC

v_call: TRBV20-1
clone_size: few
j_call: TRBJ1-5
d_call: NA
cdr3_aa: CSARAGPSNQPQHF
cdr3_nt: TGCAGTGCTAGAGCAGGGCCCAGCAATCAGCCCCAGCATTTT

v_call: TRBV27
clone_size: few
j_call: TRBJ1-1
d_call: NA
cdr3_aa: CASTTRGGGRNTEAFF
cdr3_nt: TGTGCCAGCACCACCCGGGGTGGGGGAAGGAACACTGAAGCTTTCTTT

v_call: TRBV29-1
clone_size: NA
j_call: TRBJ1-3
d_call: NA
cdr3_aa: CSVQRASGNTIYF
cdr3_nt: TGCAGCGTGCAGAGGGCCTCTGGAAACACCATATATTTT

v_call: TRBV11-2
clone_size: once
j_call: TRBJ2-4
d_call: NA
cdr3_aa: CASSLRGTLAKNIQYF
cdr3_nt: TGTGCCAGCAGCTTAAGGGGGACCCTAGCCAAAAACATTCAGTACTTC

v_call: TRBV7-9
clone_size: NA
j_call: TRBJ2-1
d_call: NA
cdr3_aa: CASSLVKTYNEQFF
cdr3_nt: TGTGCCAGCAGCTTAGTCAAGACTTACAATGAGCAGTTCTTC

v_call: TRBV7-6
clone_size: NA
j_call: TRBJ2-1
d_call: NA
cdr3_aa: CASSSRLEGAGEQFF
cdr3_nt: TGTGCCAGCAGCTCGAGACTTGAAGGGGCAGGTGAGCAGTTCTTC

v_call: TRBV20-1
clone_size: few
j_call: TRBJ1-5
d_call: NA
cdr3_aa: CSARDGRGEQPQHF
cdr3_nt: TGCAGTGCTAGAGATGGACGGGGCGAACAGCCCCAGCATTTT

v_call: TRBV5-1
clone_size: few
j_call: TRBJ2-7
d_call: NA
cdr3_aa: CASSSRWGSYEQYF
cdr3_nt: TGCGCCAGCAGCTCGCGATGGGGATCCTACGAGCAGTACTTC

v_call: TRBV5-1
clone_size: NA
j_call: TRBJ1-4
d_call: TRBD1
cdr3_aa: CASSTGQGAATNEKLFF
cdr3_nt: TGCGCCAGCAGCACGGGACAGGGGGCGGCAACTAATGAAAAACTGTTTTTT

v_call: TRBV9
clone_size: NA
j_call: TRBJ1-1
d_call: TRBD1
cdr3_aa: CASSGDSNTEAFF
cdr3_nt: TGTGCCAGCAGCGGGGACAGCAACACTGAAGCTTTCTTT

v_call: TRBV11-3
clone_size: NA
j_call: TRBJ2-7
d_call: NA
cdr3_aa: CASSSEGTGSYEQYF
cdr3_nt: TGTGCCAGCAGCTCGGAGGGAACCGGGAGCTACGAGCAGTACTTC

v_call: TRBV18
clone_size: few
j_call: TRBJ1-1
d_call: NA
cdr3_aa: CASSLDMGTEAFF
cdr3_nt: TGTGCCAGCTCCCTGGACATGGGAACTGAAGCTTTCTTT

v_call: TRBV5-6
clone_size: NA
j_call: TRBJ1-5
d_call: TRBD1
cdr3_aa: CASSLGQGASQPQHF
cdr3_nt: TGTGCCAGCAGCTTGGGACAGGGGGCGTCTCAGCCCCAGCATTTT

v_call: TRBV4-3
clone_size: NA
j_call: TRBJ1-5
d_call: NA
cdr3_aa: CASSQDSGRDQPQHF
cdr3_nt: TGCGCCAGCAGCCAGGATTCAGGGAGGGATCAGCCCCAGCATTTT

v_call: TRBV3-1
clone_size: few
j_call: TRBJ2-2
d_call: NA
cdr3_aa: CASSPRAGGELFF
cdr3_nt: TGTGCCAGCAGCCCTAGGGCGGGCGGGGAGCTGTTTTTT

v_call: TRBV7-2
clone_size: NA
j_call: TRBJ2-7
d_call: NA
cdr3_aa: CASSLEAGQFYEQYF
cdr3_nt: TGTGCCAGCAGCTTAGAGGCAGGTCAGTTCTACGAGCAGTACTTC

v_call: TRBV20-1
clone_size: NA
j_call: TRBJ2-7
d_call: TRBD1
cdr3_aa: CSAGQVRGEQYF
cdr3_nt: TGCAGTGCGGGACAGGTACGAGGCGAGCAGTACTTC

v_call: TRBV11-2
clone_size: NA
j_call: TRBJ2-7
d_call: TRBD2
cdr3_aa: CASSPRAGTSGALYEQYF
cdr3_nt: TGTGCCAGCAGCCCTCGAGCAGGGACTAGCGGGGCCCTCTACGAGCAGTACTTC

v_call: TRBV15
clone_size: few
j_call: TRBJ2-5
d_call: NA
cdr3_aa: CATSGRKETQYF
cdr3_nt: TGTGCCACCAGCGGCAGAAAAGAGACCCAGTACTTC